Listed here are 15 T cell receptor beta chains from one sample, sequenced in a study of CXCR3 chemokines and chemotherapy response in bladder cancer. MiXCR was run by TCRdb on the PCR reads, yielding one entry per CDR3 protein. The data contain about 13,000 distinct CDR3 sequences, 9.5% to 15% of them singletons. Sampling was conducted from a patient whose treatment included neoadjuvant chemotherapy. Source of these receptors: a human donor with bladder cancer that did not respond to neoadjuvant chemotherapy.

This clonotype was counted between two and nine times. V is TRBV27 and J is TRBJ2-1; 10 bases are shared with TRBD2. Per germline, CDR1 MNHEY and CDR2 SMNVEV (reference sequence). There are 17 residues in the CDR3. The ends lost 2 bases at V and 0 bases at J; junction bases unmatched: 4. CDR3 coding DNA: TGTGCCAGCAGTTTAGAGAGCGGGGGGGCCTCCTACAATGAGCAGTTCTTC. The encoded protein is CASSLESGGASYNEQFF.

This clonotype was detected ten times or more. The chain employs TRBV5-6 and TRBJ1-1; TRBD1 matches 7 bases. Germline-derived CDR1 and CDR2 are SGHDT and YYEEEE. There are 16 residues in the CDR3. V lost 4 bases, J lost 3 bases, and 12 bases stayed unmatched. CDR3 coding DNA: TGTGCCAGCAGCCACACCCGACAGGGCCTGGACACTGAAGCTTTCTTT. Amino acids: CASSHTRQGLDTEAFF.

In this sample, this clonotype turned up many times. The genes are TRBV5-4 and TRBJ2-7, with 11 bases that match TRBD1. Germline V gene sequence: CDR1 SGHNT, CDR2 YYREEE (reference sequence). Trimming removed 3 bases from V and 2 bases from J; junction bases left unmatched: 1. CDR3 length equals 14 residues. CDR3 in DNA: TGTGCCAGCAGCTGGGACAGGGGGGCCTACGAGCAGTACTTC. Its protein product is CASSWDRGAYEQYF.

This clonotype was seen more than once but under ten times. The rearrangement joins TRBV20-1 to TRBJ1-2, with TRBD1 matching over 10 bases. J gave up 2 bases and V 3 bases, and 15 bases lay outside the gene matches. Germline lookup yields CDR1 DFQATT and CDR2 SNEGSKA (reference sequence). The CDR3 has 18 amino acids. CDR3 DNA: TGCAGTGCTAGGCCCAGGGGGACAGGGGAGGAGTCCAACTATGGCTACACCTTC. Amino acid sequence: CSARPRGTGEESNYGYTF.

Many counts were recorded for this clonotype. The genes are TRBV6-2 or TRBV6-3 and TRBJ2-7, with D unclear. V was pared by 9 bases and J by 3 bases, with 12 bases between. Germline CDR1 MNHEY, CDR2 SVGEGT. The CDR3 consists of 12 residues. CDR3 protein: CASLQGRYEQYF. The CDR3 DNA sequence: TGTGCCAGTCTACAAGGCCGCTACGAGCAGTACTTC.

The genes are TRBV5-4 and TRBJ2-1, with D possibly matching TRBD2 (6 bases). Germline values: CDR1 SGHNT, CDR2 YYREEE (reference sequence). The V end lost 2 bases, the J end lost 7 bases, and 10 bases lay between the germline ends. The CDR3 spans 13 residues. The CDR3 loop reads CASSFWTKNEQFF. The CDR3 nucleotides read TGTGCCAGCAGCTTCTGGACTAAGAATGAGCAGTTCTTC.

The sample holds a few counts of this clonotype. The rearrangement uses TRBV28 and TRBJ2-3; no definite D call. The V end lost 8 bases, the J end lost 0 bases, and 12 bases lay between the germline ends. The CDR3 has 14 residues. CDR1 and CDR2 (germline): MDHEN, SYDVKM. The CDR3 DNA reads as TGTGCCAGCCGGCCCCACCGTAGCACAGATACGCAGTATTTT. This translates into CASRPHRSTDTQYF. Full variable domain (missing parts from reference TRBV28 and TRBJ2-3): DVKVTQSSRYLVKRTGEKVFLECVQDMDHENMFWYRQDPGLGLRLIYFSYDVKMKEKGDIPEGYSVSREKKERFSLILESASTNQTSMYLCASRPHRSTDTQYFGPGTRLTVL.

This clonotype came up many times. The genes are TRBV27 and TRBJ1-1; TRBD1 might be the D (5 bases). The CDR3 has 14 amino acids. Trimming pared 8 bases from V and 0 bases from J, leaving 13 bases between. Germline V CDR1 and CDR2: MNHEY, SMNVEV (reference sequence). The CDR3 region is CASRLDSVNTEAFF. The CDR3 coding sequence is TGTGCCAGCCGTCTTGACAGTGTGAACACTGAAGCTTTCTTT.

The J gene is TRBJ2-7, the V gene TRBV6-2 or TRBV6-3; no definite D call. Per the germline V gene, CDR1 is MNHEY and CDR2 is SVGEGT. This CDR3 region has 15 residues. The ends were cut back, 2 bases at V and 0 bases at J, with 11 bases in the middle. The CDR3 DNA sequence: TGTGCCAGCAGTTACGAGGCTCCTCCCTCCTACGAGCAGTACTTC. Its protein is CASSYEAPPSYEQYF.

Many counts were recorded for this clonotype. The chain employs TRBV19 and TRBJ2-7, with TRBD2 matching over 7 bases. After removal of 3 bases from V and 1 base from J, the junction contained 6 bases not matched to a gene. The CDR3 contains 15 residues. Germline assignment: CDR1 LNHDA and CDR2 SQIVND (reference sequence). CDR3: CASSMSSGDSYEQYF. As DNA, the CDR3 is TGTGCCAGTAGTATGTCTAGCGGTGATTCCTACGAGCAGTACTTC.

This clonotype came up many times. The rearrangement links TRBV27 to TRBJ1-2; a weak D match, TRBD1 (6 bases). CDR3 length: 16 amino acids. V lost 6 bases to trimming and J lost 3 bases, with 20 bases between them. Germline CDR1 and CDR2: MNHEY and SMNVEV (reference sequence). For the CDR3, the DNA is TGTGCCAGCAGCCCGAGAGGGGGTCAGGGCTACTATGGCTACACCTTC. The encoded protein is CASSPRGGQGYYGYTF.

This rearrangement joins TRBV6-5 to TRBJ1-3, with a weak D call TRBD1 (6 bases). The length of the CDR3 is 15 residues. The V end was cut by 7 bases, the J end by 2 bases, with 15 bases between. Germline V lookup: CDR1 MNHEY, CDR2 SVGAGI. The CDR3 reads CASIKGGIPGNTIYF. The CDR3 region has the DNA TGTGCCAGCATCAAGGGGGGGATCCCTGGAAACACCATATATTTT.

This clonotype was seen repeatedly, ten times or more. The chain carries TRBV27 and TRBJ2-1; D uncertain. The germline V gene has CDR1 MNHEY and CDR2 SMNVEV (reference sequence). Trimming took off 9 bases at V and 6 bases at J, with 15 bases between the two ends. The CDR3 runs 13 residues. The CDR3 reads CASKKRESNEQFF. CDR3 in DNA: TGTGCCAGTAAGAAAAGGGAATCCAATGAGCAGTTCTTC.

The genes are TRBV18 and TRBJ1-1, with D uncertain. The CDR3 is made up of 14 amino acids. The ends were cut back, 5 bases at V and 1 base at J, with 11 bases in the middle. Germline V gene lookup returns CDR1 KGHSH and CDR2 LQKENI. CDR3 loop: CASSSQGRNTEAFF. The CDR3 bases are TGTGCCAGCTCATCACAAGGGAGGAACACTGAAGCTTTCTTT.

This clonotype was seen many times. Only one base separates this from a far larger clonotype, so it likely reflects a read error. The chain links TRBV19 to TRBJ2-7; TRBD1 might be the D (6 bases). V dropped 10 bases and J dropped 7 bases, with 11 bases sitting between them. This CDR3 is 10 amino acids long. CDR1 and CDR2 (germline): LNHDA, SQIVND (reference sequence). CDR3 sequence (DNA): TGTGCCACAGAAGGGGGTGAGCAGTACTTC. It encodes CATEGGEQYF.